This TCR beta chain was identified in a study of blood T cell repertoires in COVID-19. For the study at large: Material from acute and convalescent COVID-19 was sourced from the United States, Italy and Spain.

Residents of about two dozen US areas, aged about 18 to 100 years, made up the participants. Cohort allocation depended upon clinical history that participants reported. Germline values: CDR1 LNHDA, CDR2 SQIVND (reference sequence). V was pared by 6 bases and J by 4 bases, with 10 bases of the junction left unmatched. The CDR3 has 15 residues. Original methodology: Scientists estimated how many nucleated cells there were by amplifying reference gene primers. Clones were read by immunoSEQ multiplex PCR, and TCRdb kept only the in-frame ones, dropping some. V and J calls and clone size are those listed in that table; D and trimming were worked out from the DNA. The repertoire holds fewer than 200,000 clones, around 80% seen once, with 3.6% in the top ten.

The receptor was isolated from a woman between 50 and 59 years old in a cohort exposed to, infected with or recovered from COVID-19 (not recorded which). The specimen sequenced was PBMCs or T cells enriched from blood (not recorded which). V is TRBV19 and J is TRBJ1-2, with TRBD1 matching over 8 bases. This chain's CDR3 is CASSREDRGRYGYTF. CDR3 nucleotide sequence: TGTGCCAGTAGCCGAGAAGACAGGGGACGCTATGGCTACACCTTC.